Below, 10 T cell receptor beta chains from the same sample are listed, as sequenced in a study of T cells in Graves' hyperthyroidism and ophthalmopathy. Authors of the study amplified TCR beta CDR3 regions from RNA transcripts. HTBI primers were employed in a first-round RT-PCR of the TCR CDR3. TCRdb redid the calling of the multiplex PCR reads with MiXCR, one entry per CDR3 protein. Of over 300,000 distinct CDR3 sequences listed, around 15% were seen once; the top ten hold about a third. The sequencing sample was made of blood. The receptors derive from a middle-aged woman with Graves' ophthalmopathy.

The chain's CDR3 is CASRAVGGLPQETQYF. For the CDR3, the DNA is TGTGCCAGCAGGGCGGTCGGGGGGTTACCCCAAGAGACCCAGTACTTC. The chain joins TRBV7-9 to TRBJ2-5, with TRBD2 matching 7 bases. The CDR3 runs to 16 residues. V gave up 6 bases and J gave up 1 base; unmatched junction bases: 11. The germline CDR1 and CDR2 sequences are SEHNR and FQNEAQ (reference sequence).

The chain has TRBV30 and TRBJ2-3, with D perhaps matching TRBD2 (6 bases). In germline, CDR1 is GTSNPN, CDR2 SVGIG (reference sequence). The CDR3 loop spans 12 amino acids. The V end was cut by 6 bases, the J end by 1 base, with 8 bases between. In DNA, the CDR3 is TGTGCCTGCCAGCGGGGCACAGATACGCAGTATTTT. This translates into CACQRGTDTQYF. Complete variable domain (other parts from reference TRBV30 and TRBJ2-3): SQTIHQWPATLVQPVGSPLSLECTVEGTSNPNLYWYRQAAGRGLQLLFYSVGIGQISSEVPQNLSASRPQDRQFILSSKKLLLSDSGFYLCACQRGTDTQYFGPGTRLTVL.

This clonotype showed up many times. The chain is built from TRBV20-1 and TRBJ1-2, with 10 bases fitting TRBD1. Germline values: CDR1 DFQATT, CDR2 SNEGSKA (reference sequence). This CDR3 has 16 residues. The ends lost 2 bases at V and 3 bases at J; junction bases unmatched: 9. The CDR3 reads CSARPLRQGAYYGYTF. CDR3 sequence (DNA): TGCAGTGCTAGACCACTTCGACAGGGGGCTTACTATGGCTACACCTTC.

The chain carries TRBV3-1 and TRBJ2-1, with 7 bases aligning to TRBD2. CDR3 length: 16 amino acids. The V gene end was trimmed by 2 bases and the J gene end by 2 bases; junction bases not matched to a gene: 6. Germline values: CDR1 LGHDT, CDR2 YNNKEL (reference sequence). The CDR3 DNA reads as TGTGCCAGCAGCCAATTGGACGGGAGGCCCTACAATGAGCAGTTCTTC. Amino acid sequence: CASSQLDGRPYNEQFF.

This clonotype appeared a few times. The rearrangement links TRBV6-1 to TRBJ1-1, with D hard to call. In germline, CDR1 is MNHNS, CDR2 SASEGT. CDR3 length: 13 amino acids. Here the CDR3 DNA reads TGTGCGACAAAAAGAACAATGAACACTGAAGCTTTCTTT. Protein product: CATKRTMNTEAFF.

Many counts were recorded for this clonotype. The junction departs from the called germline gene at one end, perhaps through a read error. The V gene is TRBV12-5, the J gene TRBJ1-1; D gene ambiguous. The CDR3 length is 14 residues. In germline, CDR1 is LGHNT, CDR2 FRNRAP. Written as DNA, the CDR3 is TGTGCTAGCGGTTTGCCCAGGAGGAACACTGAAGCTTTCTTT. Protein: CASGLPRRNTEAFF.

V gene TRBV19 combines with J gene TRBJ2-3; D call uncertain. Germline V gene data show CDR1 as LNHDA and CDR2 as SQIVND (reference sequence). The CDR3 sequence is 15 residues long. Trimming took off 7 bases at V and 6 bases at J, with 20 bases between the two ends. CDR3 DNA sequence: TGTGCCAGTAACTCTCGGTCGGACCTAGGGGATACGCAGTATTTT. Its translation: CASNSRSDLGDTQYF.

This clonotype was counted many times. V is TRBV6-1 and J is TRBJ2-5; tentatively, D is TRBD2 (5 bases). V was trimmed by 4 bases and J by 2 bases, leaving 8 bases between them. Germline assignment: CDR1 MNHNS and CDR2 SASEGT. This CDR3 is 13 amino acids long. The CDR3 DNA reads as TGTGCCAGCAGTGCCGGGGTTCAAGAGACCCAGTACTTC. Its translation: CASSAGVQETQYF.

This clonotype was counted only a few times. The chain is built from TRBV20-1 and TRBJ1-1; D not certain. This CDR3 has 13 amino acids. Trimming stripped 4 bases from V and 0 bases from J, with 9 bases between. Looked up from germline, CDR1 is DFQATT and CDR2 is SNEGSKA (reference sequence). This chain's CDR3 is CSAKQPLNTEAFF. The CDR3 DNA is TGCAGTGCTAAACAGCCTTTGAACACTGAAGCTTTCTTT.

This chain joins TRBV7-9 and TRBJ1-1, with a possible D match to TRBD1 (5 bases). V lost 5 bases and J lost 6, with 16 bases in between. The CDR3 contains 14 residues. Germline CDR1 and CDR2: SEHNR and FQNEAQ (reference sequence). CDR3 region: CASSTPRQGSEAFF. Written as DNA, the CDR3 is TGTGCCAGCAGCACACCACGCCAGGGTTCTGAAGCTTTCTTT.